This TCR beta chain was identified in a study of blood T cell repertoires in COVID-19. Sequencing used immunoSEQ multiplex PCR; TCRdb keeps in-frame clones, though not all of them. The table records fewer than 300,000 clones, 80% to 95% of them present only once. CDR3 length equals 13 residues. Trimming shortened V by 4 bases and J by 4 bases, and 12 bases separated the two germline ends. CDR1 and CDR2 (germline): SGDLS, YYNGEE. This clone was recorded once. This TCR came from a woman in her thirties who had recovered from COVID-19. Material for sequencing was PBMCs or T cells enriched from blood (not recorded which). This rearrangement joins TRBV9 to TRBJ2-7; TRBD1 might be the D (5 bases). CDR3 nucleotide sequence: TGTGCCAGCAGCAGGGCAGGGATTTACGAGCAGTACTTC. Its translation is CASSRAGIYEQYF.